The 17 T cell receptor beta chains below all came from one sample that was sequenced in a study of blood T cell repertoires in COVID-19. Clones were sequenced by immunoSEQ multiplex PCR, and TCRdb holds only the in-frame ones, with some missing. The sample has fewer than 200,000 clones, 60% to 85% seen once; the top ten hold 8% to 8.5%. The sequenced sample was peripheral blood. These receptors were obtained from a woman aged 55-75 years with COVID-19, enrolled during active disease.

The chain recombines TRBV25-1 with TRBJ1-1; a possible D gene is TRBD1 (6 bases). CDR3 length: 12 residues. Trimming stripped 5 bases from V and 10 bases from J, with 14 bases between. CDR1 MGHDK and CDR2 SYGVNS come from the germline V gene. Here the CDR3 reads CASSSQGKRAFF. CDR3 bases: TGTGCCAGCAGTTCCCAGGGGAAACGAGCTTTCTTT.

CDR3 region: CASSLDRGRGYGYTF. CDR3 DNA sequence: TGTGCCAGCAGCTTAGATCGCGGCAGGGGTTATGGCTACACCTTC. This sequence joins TRBV7-9 and TRBJ1-2; tentatively, D is TRBD1 (6 bases). The CDR3 has 15 amino acids. V lost 1 base, J lost 5 bases, and 14 bases lay in between. The germline gives CDR1 SEHNR, CDR2 FQNEAQ (reference sequence).

A single count supports this clone. The CDR3 loop is CASRRTGNTEAFF. Here the CDR3 DNA reads TGTGCCAGCAGACGGACAGGGAACACTGAAGCTTTCTTT. The chain carries TRBV6-5 and TRBJ1-1; 7 bases agree with TRBD1. Trimming removed 6 bases from V and 1 base from J; junction bases left unmatched: 2. Germline V gene lookup returns CDR1 MNHEY and CDR2 SVGAGI. The CDR3 runs 13 residues.

J is TRBJ1-5 and V is TRBV2; 9 bases line up with TRBD1. The CDR3 extends over 14 amino acids. Germline V CDR1 and CDR2: SNHLY, FYNNEI. The J segment lost 6 bases and the V segment lost 6 bases, leaving 6 bases of the junction unmatched. Written as DNA, the CDR3 is TGTGCCAGCAGCCTGGACAGGGGTGGTCAGCCCCAGCATTTT. Amino acid sequence: CASSLDRGGQPQHF.

This chain uses TRBV5-1 with TRBJ1-2; 9 bases are shared with TRBD1. Trimming took 4 bases from V and 8 from J; bases not matched to a gene: 6. The germline V gene has CDR1 SGHRS and CDR2 YFSETQ. CDR3 length: 13 residues. CDR3 residues: CASSPQGAMGYTF. The CDR3 DNA sequence: TGCGCCAGCAGCCCACAGGGGGCGATGGGCTACACCTTC.

This clone was recorded once. V and J are TRBV27 and TRBJ1-6; the match to TRBD1 covers 12 bases. Trimming took 3 bases from V and 10 from J; bases not matched to a gene: 13. This CDR3 region has 18 residues. Germline V gene sequence: CDR1 MNHEY, CDR2 SMNVEV (reference sequence). This chain's CDR3 is CASSLEVRDRGRKSPLHF. The CDR3 DNA sequence: TGTGCCAGCAGTTTGGAGGTTAGGGACAGGGGGCGAAAATCACCCCTCCACTTT.

The sample holds one count of this clone. The chain has TRBV6-5 and TRBJ1-4, with TRBD1 matching over 11 bases. From germline, CDR1 is MNHEY and CDR2 SVGAGI. CDR3 length: 15 residues. Unmatched junction bases numbered 6, after V lost 4 bases and J lost 8 bases. CDR3 DNA sequence: TGTGCCAGCAGTTGGGACAGGGGGGGTCGAGAAAAACTGTTTTTT. It codes for CASSWDRGGREKLFF.

V is TRBV5-1 and J is TRBJ1-6; D is unclear. Germline V gene lookup returns CDR1 SGHRS and CDR2 YFSETQ. This CDR3 spans 15 amino acids. The ends were cut back, 5 bases at V and 15 bases at J, with 24 bases in the middle. The CDR3 bases are TGCGCCAGCAGTCACCCACTGGACCGTGAGGGTCTCCTCCACTTT. Encoded protein: CASSHPLDREGLLHF.

The genes are TRBV6-5 and TRBJ2-7; D gene uncertain. V was clipped by 6 bases and J by 4 bases, with 13 bases between them. The germline V gene encodes CDR1 MNHEY and CDR2 SVGAGI. The CDR3 consists of 13 residues. CDR3 DNA: TGTGCCAGCAGCTACACTTCCCGATACGAGCAGTACGTC. Translated: CASSYTSRYEQYV.

The J gene is TRBJ2-4, the V gene TRBV3-1 (or the pseudogene TRBV3-2); possibly TRBD1 for D (6 bases). Trimming shortened V by 1 base and J by 9 bases, and 16 bases separated the two germline ends. Germline V gene data show CDR1 as LGHDT and CDR2 as YNNKEL (reference sequence). The CDR3 consists of 15 residues. CDR3 nucleotides: TGTGCCAGCAGCCAAGGCCCAGGGGAAGAGGGCATTCAGTACTTC. Amino acids: CASSQGPGEEGIQYF.

In this sample, this clone turned up a few times. The chain joins TRBV19 to TRBJ2-1; D perhaps matches TRBD2 (6 bases). The CDR3 is 15 residues long. CDR1 is LNHDA, CDR2 SQIVND, per germline (reference sequence). Deletions cut 1 base from V and 6 bases from J, with 13 bases between. CDR3 bases: TGTGCCAGTAGTATAGGGGGACGGACTATCAATGAGCAGTTCTTC. Its protein is CASSIGGRTINEQFF.

This chain joins TRBV30 and TRBJ1-2; TRBD1 matches 8 bases. Trimming took 2 bases from V and 8 from J; bases not matched to a gene: 4. The CDR3 is 12 residues long. Per germline, CDR1 GTSNPN and CDR2 SVGIG (reference sequence). CDR3 sequence reads: CAWSTQGGGYTF. The CDR3 DNA follows: TGTGCCTGGAGTACACAGGGGGGAGGCTACACCTTC.

This sequence joins TRBV6-2 or TRBV6-3 and TRBJ2-7, with a tentative D call TRBD2 (6 bases). This CDR3 region has 15 residues. The germline V gene encodes CDR1 MNHEY and CDR2 SVGEGT. The V and J ends lost 0 bases and 2 bases respectively, with 11 bases between them. CDR3 amino acids: CASSYSLAETYEQYV. Here the CDR3 DNA reads TGTGCCAGCAGTTACTCGTTAGCGGAGACCTACGAGCAGTACGTC.

This clone was picked up a small number of times. For the CDR3, the DNA is TGTGCCAGCAGTGAATTATTAGCGGGGTACAATGAGCAGTTCTTC. Encoded protein: CASSELLAGYNEQFF. V usage is TRBV2 and J usage is TRBJ2-1; 8 bases agree with TRBD2. With V trimmed by 2 bases and J by 4 bases, 4 bases remained unmatched. The length of the CDR3 is 15 residues. Looked up from germline, CDR1 is SNHLY and CDR2 is FYNNEI.

This clone was observed a few times. The chain links TRBV7-2 to TRBJ1-1; no clear D. CDR1 is SGHTA, CDR2 FQGNSA, per germline. V was clipped by 3 bases and J by 1 base, with 6 bases between them. The CDR3 length is 13 residues. CDR3 coding DNA: TGTGCCAGCAGCTTGACTGCGAACACTGAAGCTTTCTTT. Translation: CASSLTANTEAFF.

The chain has TRBV11-2 and TRBJ1-1, with D unresolved. Germline CDR1 and CDR2: SGHAT and FQNNGV. The CDR3 is 13 residues long. V lost 5 bases and J 5 bases, leaving 12 bases between the germline ends. The CDR3 here is CASSALRATEAFF. The CDR3 DNA reads TGTGCCAGCAGCGCCCTTCGTGCGACTGAAGCTTTCTTT.

This clone was found a few times. The chain couples TRBV4-3 to TRBJ2-1; unclear D gene. V was pared by 1 base and J by 5 bases, with 9 bases between. This CDR3 is built from 14 residues. Germline CDR1 is LGHNA and CDR2 is YSLEER. CDR3 in DNA: TGCGCCAGCAGCCAAGCCCTAAGAAACAATGAGCAGTTCTTC. It encodes CASSQALRNNEQFF.